This T cell receptor beta chain derives from a study of blood T cell repertoires in COVID-19. Study-wide context: The United States, Italy and Spain supplied acute and convalescent COVID-19 samples. T cells, B-cell-depleted T cells, or PBMCs provided the cDNA or gDNA that served as material.

This clone has ten or more counts. The V end lost 4 bases, the J end lost 5 bases, and 5 bases lay between the germline ends. The germline CDR1 and CDR2 sequences are SEHNR and FQNEAQ (reference sequence). This CDR3 comprises 11 residues. Some clones are missing from TCRdb's copy, which holds only in-frame ones; the method was immunoSEQ multiplex PCR. The table shows about 130,000 clones, with approximately 89% occurring only once. The V call is TRBV7-9, the J call TRBJ2-5; maybe TRBD2 (5 bases). The clonotype was recovered from a woman in her 70s with COVID-19, enrolled during active disease. Sequences were obtained from peripheral blood. The CDR3 nucleotides are TGTGCCAGCAGCTCGGGGGAGACCCAGTACTTC. Its translation is CASSSGETQYF.